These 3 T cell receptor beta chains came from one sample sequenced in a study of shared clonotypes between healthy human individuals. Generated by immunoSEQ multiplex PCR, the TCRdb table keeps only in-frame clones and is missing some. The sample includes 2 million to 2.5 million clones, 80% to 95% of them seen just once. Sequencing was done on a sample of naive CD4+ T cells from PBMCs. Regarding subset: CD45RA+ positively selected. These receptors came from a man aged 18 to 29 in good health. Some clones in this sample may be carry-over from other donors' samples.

CDR3 in DNA: TGTGCCAGCAGCGCGGGACTAGCCTACGAGCAGTACTTC. Translated, it gives CASSAGLAYEQYF. V usage is TRBV9 and J usage is TRBJ2-7; the match to TRBD2 covers 8 bases. V shed 3 bases and J 2 bases; nucleotides not matched to a gene: 1. CDR3 length: 13 residues. Germline CDR1 and CDR2: SGDLS and YYNGEE.

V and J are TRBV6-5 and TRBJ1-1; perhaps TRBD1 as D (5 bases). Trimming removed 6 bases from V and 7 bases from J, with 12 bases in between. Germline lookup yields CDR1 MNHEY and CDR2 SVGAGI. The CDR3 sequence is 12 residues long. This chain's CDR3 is CASSPGPREAFF. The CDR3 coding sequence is TGTGCCAGCAGCCCGGGGCCGCGTGAAGCTTTCTTT.

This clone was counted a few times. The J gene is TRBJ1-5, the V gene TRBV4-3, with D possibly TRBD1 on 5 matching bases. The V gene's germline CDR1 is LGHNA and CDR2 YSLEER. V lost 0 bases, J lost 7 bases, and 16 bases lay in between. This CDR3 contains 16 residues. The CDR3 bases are TGCGCCAGCAGCCAAGATTTGGGGCAGGGTATGCAGCCCCAGCATTTT. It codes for CASSQDLGQGMQPQHF.